Listed below are T cell receptor beta chains from one sample, sequenced in a study of OX40 agonist ivuxolimab in advanced cancers. Measured with immunoSEQ multiplex PCR; TCRdb has only the in-frame clones, and not every one. In the table there are about 79,000 clones, around 86% of which are singletons. The sample here was CD4+ or CD8+ T cells sorted from blood, taken in a trial of the OX40 agonist ivuxolimab. These receptors originate from an adult with an advanced solid tumor such as melanoma, head and neck, liver or kidney cancer. Both conserved end residues are part of each CDR3. Each record gives: clone size, J gene, V gene, D gene, CDR3 DNA, CDR3 protein. The D gene is left open where the match is weak. Clone sizes are given selectively: once, few, many, or a class where the clone is expanded.

-	TRBJ1-1	TRBV23-1	-	TGCGCCAGCAGTCCGCTTCCCAGGGGAGCGAGGACTGAAGCTTTCTTT	CASSPLPRGARTEAFF
-	TRBJ1-1	TRBV19	-	TGTGCCAGTAGTGACGACGGAGGTTACACTGAAGCTTTCTTT	CASSDDGGYTEAFF
-	TRBJ1-3	TRBV9	-	TGTGCCAGCAGCGCAACAGGGATGGGAAACACCATATATTTT	CASSATGMGNTIYF
once	TRBJ2-4	TRBV7-9	-	TGTGCCAGCAGCTTAGCGGGCCTAGCCAAAAACATTCAGTACTTC	CASSLAGLAKNIQYF
once	TRBJ1-2	TRBV5-6	-	TGTGCCAGCAGCCCGGGGGGAGACCTCTATGGCTACACCTTC	CASSPGGDLYGYTF
-	TRBJ2-5	TRBV5-1	-	TGCGCCAGCAGCTGGAACCAAGAGACCCAGTACTTC	CASSWNQETQYF
-	TRBJ2-7	TRBV6-5	TRBD1	TGTGCCAGCAGGCAGGGGGTTTGGGACGAGCAGTACTTC	CASRQGVWDEQYF
-	TRBJ2-7	TRBV29-1	TRBD1	TGCAGCGGCGGGACAGGGGGAGGCGAGCAGTACTTC	CSGGTGGGEQYF
-	TRBJ2-1	TRBV9	TRBD2	TGTGCCAGCAGCGCCACTAGCGGGCCCTACAATGAGCAGTTCTTC	CASSATSGPYNEQFF
-	TRBJ2-1	TRBV6-1	-	TGTGCCAGCAGTGTCAACACTAAAAATGAGCAGTTCTTC	CASSVNTKNEQFF
-	TRBJ2-2	TRBV7-2	-	TGTGCCAGCAGCCTTAGACTGGATACCGGGGAGCTGTTTTTT	CASSLRLDTGELFF
few	TRBJ2-5	TRBV7-9	-	TGTGCCAGCTTACCAGGGTGGGCAGAGACCCAGTACTTC	CASLPGWAETQYF
-	TRBJ1-2	TRBV19	TRBD1	TGTGCCAGTAGTTCTCCCGGGACAGGACCCTATGGCTACACCTTC	CASSSPGTGPYGYTF
-	TRBJ2-2	TRBV18	TRBD2	TGTGCCAGCTCACCACTTAGCGGGGGTACGAACACCGGGGAGCTGTTTTTT	CASSPLSGGTNTGELFF
-	TRBJ1-2	TRBV2	-	TGTGCCAGCAGTGAGAACAGCCCTGGCTACACCTTC	CASSENSPGYTF
few	TRBJ2-7	TRBV6-5	-	TGTGCCAGCAGTTACTCGGGGGGTCCGTTCGACGAGCAGTACTTC	CASSYSGGPFDEQYF
-	TRBJ1-1	TRBV4-1	-	TGCGCCAGCAGCCTACAGGGAGGCGGCACTGAAGCTTTCTTT	CASSLQGGGTEAFF
-	TRBJ2-1	TRBV5-1	-	TGCGCCAGCAGCCTGGAAACCGGGACACATAATGAGCAGTTCTTC	CASSLETGTHNEQFF
-	TRBJ2-2	TRBV4-3	-	TGCGCCAGCACCCCGGGGACTTGGAACACCGGGGAGCTGTTTTTT	CASTPGTWNTGELFF
-	TRBJ2-3	TRBV7-8	-	TGTGCCAGCAGCTGGGGTTTCACAGATACGCAGTATTTT	CASSWGFTDTQYF
-	TRBJ1-6	TRBV5-4	TRBD1	TGTGCCAGCAGCCCCGACAGGGGATTCGGATCACCCCTCCACTTT	CASSPDRGFGSPLHF
-	TRBJ2-3	TRBV18	-	TGTGCCAGCTCATTACAGGGAGGCACAGATACGCAGTATTTT	CASSLQGGTDTQYF
-	TRBJ2-3	TRBV29-1	-	TGCAGCGTTGAGCCGCGAGATACGCAGTATTTT	CSVEPRDTQYF
-	TRBJ1-4	TRBV4-1	-	TGCGCCAGCAGCCAAGAGGGCAGGGCGGGAACTAATGAAAAACTGTTTTTT	CASSQEGRAGTNEKLFF
-	TRBJ1-1	TRBV2	TRBD1	TGTGCCAGCAGGGGACAGATAAACACTGAAGCTTTCTTT	CASRGQINTEAFF
-	TRBJ2-1	TRBV7-9	TRBD2	TGTGCCAGCAGCCCCGCCCCGGGGGGGAACAATGAGCAGTTCTTC	CASSPAPGGNNEQFF
-	TRBJ2-2	TRBV12-5	TRBD1	TGTGCTAGTGGTTTGGAACCTACAGGGGCCGGGGAGCTGTTTTTT	CASGLEPTGAGELFF
-	TRBJ2-1	TRBV4-1	TRBD1	TGCGCCAGCAGCCAGGAGACCGGGACAGGGGGGTTTGAGCAGTTCTTC	CASSQETGTGGFEQFF
-	TRBJ1-5	TRBV6-6	TRBD1	TGTGCCAGCAGTTCCCAGGGGGAGAGCAATCAGCCCCAGCATTTT	CASSSQGESNQPQHF
-	TRBJ1-5	TRBV7-9	TRBD1	TGTGCCAGCAGCCGCGGGACAGGGGGAAATCAGCCCCAGCATTTT	CASSRGTGGNQPQHF
-	TRBJ1-4	TRBV4-3	-	TGCGCCAGCAGCCAAGTCGTGGGGGATGTGAATGAAAAACTGTTTTTT	CASSQVVGDVNEKLFF
once	TRBJ2-2	TRBV19	TRBD1	TGTGCCAGTAAGGAACAGGGGCGGTTCGCCGGGGAGCTGTTTTTT	CASKEQGRFAGELFF
-	TRBJ1-2	TRBV29-1	-	TGCAGCGTTGTCCTTCCCCAAAGAGGGTGGGGGGGCTACACCTTC	CSVVLPQRGWGGYTF
-	TRBJ1-4	TRBV6-5	-	TGTGCCAGCAGTTACTCCGGGGGTACTAATGAAAAACTGTTTTTT	CASSYSGGTNEKLFF
-	TRBJ1-4	TRBV6-1	-	TGTGCCAGCAGTGATCGACAGGTGCAGGAAAAACTGTTTTTT	CASSDRQVQEKLFF
-	TRBJ2-3	TRBV15	-	TGTGCCACCAGCAGAGATATCGGGACTCCCACTAGCACAGATACGCAGTATTTT	CATSRDIGTPTSTDTQYF
-	TRBJ2-3	TRBV9	TRBD1	TGTGCCAGCAGCTTTAACAGGGGTGCAGATACGCAGTATTTT	CASSFNRGADTQYF
-	TRBJ1-2	TRBV19	TRBD1	TGTGCCAGTAGCCAGGGGGCTGGCTATGGCTACACCTTC	CASSQGAGYGYTF
-	TRBJ1-1	TRBV9	-	TGTGCCAGCAGCGTGACTCCGGATCTTTCTGAAGCTTTCTTT	CASSVTPDLSEAFF
-	TRBJ2-3	TRBV11-1	-	TGTGCCAGCAGCTTGGGACCCCTGAGCACAGATACGCAGTATTTT	CASSLGPLSTDTQYF
once	TRBJ1-4	TRBV6-1	TRBD1	TGTGCCAGCATAAATCCGGGACAGGGGGGTGAAAAACTGTTTTTT	CASINPGQGGEKLFF
-	TRBJ1-1	TRBV7-9	-	TGTGCCAGCAGCTTAATCGAGACTGAAGCTTTCTTT	CASSLIETEAFF
-	TRBJ2-1	TRBV7-9	TRBD1	TGTGCCAGCAGCCACCTCCGGGACAGCTTAAACAATGAGCAGTTCTTC	CASSHLRDSLNNEQFF
-	TRBJ1-5	TRBV10-3	TRBD1	TGTGCCATCAGTGAACGGACAGGGGTCAATCAGCCCCAGCATTTT	CAISERTGVNQPQHF
once	TRBJ2-3	TRBV6-1	-	TGTGCCAGCAGTGCCCCCCTGACAGCCTGGTCGGACGATACGCAGTATTTT	CASSAPLTAWSDDTQYF
once	TRBJ1-5	TRBV6-6	-	TGTGCCAGCAGTTACGCGGATCAGCCCCAGCATTTT	CASSYADQPQHF
few	TRBJ1-1	TRBV27	-	TGTGCCAGCAGGCCGACAGCACAGAACACTGAAGCTTTCTTT	CASRPTAQNTEAFF
-	TRBJ2-4	TRBV18	-	TGTGCCAGCTCACCAGGAAGCGGACTGGACATTCAGTACTTC	CASSPGSGLDIQYF
-	TRBJ1-3	TRBV18	-	TGTGCCAGCTCACCACTGGAAGCCCGATCCACCGGAAACACCATATATTTT	CASSPLEARSTGNTIYF
once	TRBJ1-2	TRBV5-1	-	TGCGCCAGCAGCGTAGACGCTACGGGGGCGCGGGGCTACACCTTC	CASSVDATGARGYTF
-	TRBJ1-2	TRBV10-3	-	TGTGCCATCAGTGATAGGGGTGCGGATGGCTACACCTTC	CAISDRGADGYTF
-	TRBJ2-7	TRBV14	-	TGTGCCAGCAGCCAAGGGGTGGGGAGATCCTACGAGCAGTACTTC	CASSQGVGRSYEQYF
-	TRBJ1-1	TRBV19	-	TGTGCCAGTAGTAGAAGGGGCTTTAACACTGAAGCTTTCTTT	CASSRRGFNTEAFF
-	TRBJ1-1	TRBV5-4	TRBD1	TGTGCCAGCAGCCCCGGACAGGTGAACACTGAAGCTTTCTTT	CASSPGQVNTEAFF